This TCR beta chain was sequenced for a study of a mutant IDH1 vaccine in newly diagnosed glioma. Study details: Scheduled for weeks 1, 3, 5, 7, 11, 15, 19 and 23, eight vaccinations were given to patients. Findings of the study overall: Most patients, around 94%, showed vaccine-induced immune responses.

The sample's time point: week 11, during vaccination. Vaccine doses each comprised 300 ug of mutant IDH1 20-mer peptide, with topical imiquimod. Concerning this clone itself: Its antigen is not known.

Clones were sequenced by immunoSEQ multiplex PCR, and TCRdb holds only the in-frame ones, with some missing. The repertoire holds 55,000 to 70,000 clones, with 70% to 90% as singletons. This clonotype was obtained from a man aged 40-55 years with glioma. The specimen was PBMCs, collected from a glioma patient whose treatment included an IDH1 peptide vaccine.

The CDR3 nucleotides read TGTGCAAGTCGCTTAGCGGGACAGGCCGGTGAGGATACTGAAGCTTTCTTT. Its protein product is CASRLAGQAGEDTEAFF. This chain links TRBV12-2 with TRBJ1-1; the table's D gene call, TRBD1, was not cross checked with the DNA. TRBV12-2 is a documented pseudogene. This CDR3 region has 17 residues.